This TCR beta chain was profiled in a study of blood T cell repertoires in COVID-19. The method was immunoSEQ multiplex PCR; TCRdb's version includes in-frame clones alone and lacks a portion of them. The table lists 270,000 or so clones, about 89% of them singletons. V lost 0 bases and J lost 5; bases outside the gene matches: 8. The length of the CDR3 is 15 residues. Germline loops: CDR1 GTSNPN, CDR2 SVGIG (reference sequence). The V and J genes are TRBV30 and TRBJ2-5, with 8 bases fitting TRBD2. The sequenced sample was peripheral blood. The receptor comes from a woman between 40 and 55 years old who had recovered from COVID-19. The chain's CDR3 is CAWSVLAGGLETQYF. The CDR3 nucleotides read TGTGCCTGGAGTGTACTTGCGGGAGGATTGGAGACCCAGTACTTC.